This T cell receptor beta chain was sequenced in a study of blood T cell repertoires in COVID-19. Germline trimming cut 4 bases from V and 14 bases from J; bases unmatched to any gene: 21. This CDR3 is 17 amino acids long. Germline V CDR1 and CDR2: SGHNT, YYREEE (reference sequence). TCRdb keeps only in-frame clones here, not all; method: immunoSEQ multiplex PCR. The sample has 250,000 to 400,000 clones; almost 90% are singletons. The chain joins TRBV5-4 to TRBJ1-2; TRBD1 aligns across 12 bases. This clonotype was obtained from a woman in her 30s with COVID-19, enrolled during active disease. The sample consisted of peripheral blood. CDR3 in DNA: TGTGCCAGCAGCGGATTGAGACGGGGACAGGGGGCCAAATCGGAGACCTTC. Protein product: CASSGLRRGQGAKSETF.